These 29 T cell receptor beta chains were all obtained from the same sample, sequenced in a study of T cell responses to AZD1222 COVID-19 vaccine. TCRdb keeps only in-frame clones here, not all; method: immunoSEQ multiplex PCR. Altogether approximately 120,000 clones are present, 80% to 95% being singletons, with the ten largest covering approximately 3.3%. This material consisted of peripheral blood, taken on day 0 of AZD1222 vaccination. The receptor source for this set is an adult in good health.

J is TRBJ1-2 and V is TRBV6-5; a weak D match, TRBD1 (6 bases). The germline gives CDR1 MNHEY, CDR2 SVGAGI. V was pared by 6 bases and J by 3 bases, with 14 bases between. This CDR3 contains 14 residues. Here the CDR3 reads CASRTRTADYGYTF. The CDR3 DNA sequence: TGTGCCAGCAGGACCCGGACAGCCGACTATGGCTACACCTTC.

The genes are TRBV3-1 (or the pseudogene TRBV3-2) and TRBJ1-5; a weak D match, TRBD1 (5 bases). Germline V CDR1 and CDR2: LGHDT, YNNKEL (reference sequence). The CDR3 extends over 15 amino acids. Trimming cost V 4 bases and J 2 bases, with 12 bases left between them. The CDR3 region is CASSLRLGGNQPQHF. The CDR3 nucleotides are TGTGCCAGCAGCCTTCGCCTGGGGGGCAATCAGCCCCAGCATTTT.

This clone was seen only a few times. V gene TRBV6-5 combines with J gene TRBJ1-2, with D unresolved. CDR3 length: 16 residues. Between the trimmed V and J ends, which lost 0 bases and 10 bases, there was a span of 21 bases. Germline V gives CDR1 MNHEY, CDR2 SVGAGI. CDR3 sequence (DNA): TGTGCCAGCAGTTACTCGACTATAGCCCGAGGCATTTTCTACACCTTC. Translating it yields CASSYSTIARGIFYTF.

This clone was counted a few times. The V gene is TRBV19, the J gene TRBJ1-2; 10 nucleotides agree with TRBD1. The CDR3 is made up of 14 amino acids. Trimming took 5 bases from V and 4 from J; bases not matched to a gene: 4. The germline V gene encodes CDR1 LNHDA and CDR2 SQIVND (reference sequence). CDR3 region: CASSPRQGAYGYTF. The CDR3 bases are TGTGCCAGTAGTCCAAGACAGGGGGCCTATGGCTACACCTTC. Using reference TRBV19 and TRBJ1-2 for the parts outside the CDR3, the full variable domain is DGGITQSPKYLFRKEGQNVTLSCEQNLNHDAMYWYRQDPGQGLRLIYYSQIVNDFQKGDIAEGYSVSREKKESFPLTVTSAQKNPTAFYLCASSPRQGAYGYTFGSGTRLTVV.

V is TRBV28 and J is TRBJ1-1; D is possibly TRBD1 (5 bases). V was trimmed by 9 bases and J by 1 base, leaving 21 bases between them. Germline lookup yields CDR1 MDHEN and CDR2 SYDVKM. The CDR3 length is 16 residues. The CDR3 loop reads CASPSEADGANTEAFF. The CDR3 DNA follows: TGTGCCAGTCCATCCGAGGCCGACGGGGCGAACACTGAAGCTTTCTTT.

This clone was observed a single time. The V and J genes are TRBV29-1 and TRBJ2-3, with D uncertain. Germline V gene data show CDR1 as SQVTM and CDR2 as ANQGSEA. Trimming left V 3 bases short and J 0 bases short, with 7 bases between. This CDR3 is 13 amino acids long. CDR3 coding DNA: TGCAGCGTTGATCAGGACAGCACAGATACGCAGTATTTT. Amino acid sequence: CSVDQDSTDTQYF.

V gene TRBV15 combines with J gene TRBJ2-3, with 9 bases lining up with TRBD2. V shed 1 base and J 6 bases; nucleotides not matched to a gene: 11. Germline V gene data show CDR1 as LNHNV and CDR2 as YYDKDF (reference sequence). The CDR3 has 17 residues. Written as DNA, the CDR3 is TGTGCCACCAGCAGAGGAGCTCTCGGCGGGAGGGGCGATACGCAGTATTTT. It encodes CATSRGALGGRGDTQYF.

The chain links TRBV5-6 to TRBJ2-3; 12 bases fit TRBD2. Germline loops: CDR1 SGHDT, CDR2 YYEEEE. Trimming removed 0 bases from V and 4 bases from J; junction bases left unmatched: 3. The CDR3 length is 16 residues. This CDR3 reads CASSLGLAGVADTQYF. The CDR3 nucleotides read TGTGCCAGCAGCTTGGGACTAGCGGGGGTGGCAGATACGCAGTATTTT. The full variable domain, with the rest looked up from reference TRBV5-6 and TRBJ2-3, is DAGVTQSPTHLIKTRGQQVTLRCSPKSGHDTVSWYQQALGQGPQFIFQYYEEEERQRGNFPDRFSGHQFPNYSSELNVNALLLGDSALYLCASSLGLAGVADTQYFGPGTRLTVL.

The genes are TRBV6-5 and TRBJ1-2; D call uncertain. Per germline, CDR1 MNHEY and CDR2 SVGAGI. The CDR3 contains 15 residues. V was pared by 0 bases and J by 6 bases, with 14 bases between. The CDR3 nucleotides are TGTGCCAGCAGTTACTCGACCTCGTCGGGGAATGGCTACACCTTC. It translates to CASSYSTSSGNGYTF.

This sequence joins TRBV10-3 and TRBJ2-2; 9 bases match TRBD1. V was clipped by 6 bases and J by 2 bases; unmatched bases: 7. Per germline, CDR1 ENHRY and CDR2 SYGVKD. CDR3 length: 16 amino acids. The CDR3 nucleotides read TGTGCCATCAGGGCTGGGACAGGGCCTAACACCGGGGAGCTGTTTTTT. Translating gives CAIRAGTGPNTGELFF.

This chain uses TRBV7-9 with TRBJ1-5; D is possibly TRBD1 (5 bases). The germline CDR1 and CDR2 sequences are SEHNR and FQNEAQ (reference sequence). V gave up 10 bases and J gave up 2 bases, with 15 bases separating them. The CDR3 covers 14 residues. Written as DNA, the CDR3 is TGTGCCACGAGGGAGTGGGACGGCAATCAGCCCCAGCATTTT. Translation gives CATREWDGNQPQHF.

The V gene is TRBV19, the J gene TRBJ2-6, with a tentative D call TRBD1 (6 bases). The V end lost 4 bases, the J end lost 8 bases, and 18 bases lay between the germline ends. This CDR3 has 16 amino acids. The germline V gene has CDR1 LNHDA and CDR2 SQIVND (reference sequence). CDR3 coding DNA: TGTGCCAGTAGTACTTTCCGGGACATAGGGTCCAACGTCCTGACTTTC. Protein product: CASSTFRDIGSNVLTF.

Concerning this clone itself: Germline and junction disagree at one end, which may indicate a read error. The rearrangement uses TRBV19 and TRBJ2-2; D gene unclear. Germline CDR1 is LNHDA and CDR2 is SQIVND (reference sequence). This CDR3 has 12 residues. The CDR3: CASSPNTGELFF. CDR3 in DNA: TGTGCCAGTAGTCCGAATACCGGGGAGCTGTTTTTT.

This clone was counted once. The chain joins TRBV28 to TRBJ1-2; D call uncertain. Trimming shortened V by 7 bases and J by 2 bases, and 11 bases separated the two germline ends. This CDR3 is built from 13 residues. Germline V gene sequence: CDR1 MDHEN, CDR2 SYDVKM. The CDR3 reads CASTPGQNYGYTF. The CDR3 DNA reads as TGTGCCAGCACTCCCGGGCAGAACTATGGCTACACCTTC.

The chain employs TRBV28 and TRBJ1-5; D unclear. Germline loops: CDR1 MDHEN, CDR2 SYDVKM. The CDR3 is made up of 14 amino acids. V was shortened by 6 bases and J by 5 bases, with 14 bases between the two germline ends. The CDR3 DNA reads TGTGCCAGCAGCTCAACCGGGCCCCATCAGCCCCAGCATTTT. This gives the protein CASSSTGPHQPQHF.

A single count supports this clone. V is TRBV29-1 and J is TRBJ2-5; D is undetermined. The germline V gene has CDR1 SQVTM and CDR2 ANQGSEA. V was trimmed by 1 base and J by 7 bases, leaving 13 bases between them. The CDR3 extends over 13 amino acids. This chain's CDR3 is CSVEVSGSRTQYF. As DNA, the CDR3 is TGCAGCGTTGAAGTCTCCGGGTCGAGGACCCAGTACTTC.

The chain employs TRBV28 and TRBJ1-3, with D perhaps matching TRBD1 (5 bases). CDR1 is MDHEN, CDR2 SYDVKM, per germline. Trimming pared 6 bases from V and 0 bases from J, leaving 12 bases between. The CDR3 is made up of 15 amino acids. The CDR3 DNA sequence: TGTGCCAGCAGGGGTCGGGGGATCTCTGGAAACACCATATATTTT. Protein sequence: CASRGRGISGNTIYF.

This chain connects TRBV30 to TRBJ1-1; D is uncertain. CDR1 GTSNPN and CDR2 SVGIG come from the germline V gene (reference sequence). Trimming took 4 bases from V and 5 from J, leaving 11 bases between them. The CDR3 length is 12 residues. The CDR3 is CAWTNLGTEAFF. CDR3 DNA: TGTGCCTGGACGAATCTAGGAACTGAAGCTTTCTTT.

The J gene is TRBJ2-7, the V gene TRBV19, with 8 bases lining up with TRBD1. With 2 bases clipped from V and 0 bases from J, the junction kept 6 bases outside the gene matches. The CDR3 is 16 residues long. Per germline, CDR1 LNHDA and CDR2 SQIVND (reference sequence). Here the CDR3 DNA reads TGTGCCAGTAGTATAAGGGCCGGGACAGGCTCCTACGAGCAGTACTTC. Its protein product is CASSIRAGTGSYEQYF.

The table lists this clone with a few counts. The DNA for the CDR3 is TGTGCCAGCAGGACCACAGGGGTCTACGAGCAGTACTTC. Translating gives CASRTTGVYEQYF. The chain carries TRBV11-2 and TRBJ2-7; 7 bases line up with TRBD1. The CDR3 contains 13 residues. Germline CDR1 SGHAT, CDR2 FQNNGV. J gave up 3 bases and V 6 bases, and 5 bases lay outside the gene matches.

DNA for the CDR3: TGTGCCAGTAGTTTGACAGGGCCGGGGGGCTATGGCTACACCTTC. The encoded protein is CASSLTGPGGYGYTF. The J gene is TRBJ1-2, the V gene TRBV19; TRBD1 matches 7 bases. Germline CDR1 reads LNHDA; CDR2 reads SQIVND (reference sequence). The junction had 10 bases not matched to a gene; V was cut back by 5 bases and J by 4 bases. CDR3 length equals 15 residues. The full variable domain, with the rest looked up from reference TRBV19 and TRBJ1-2, is DGGITQSPKYLFRKEGQNVTLSCEQNLNHDAMYWYRQDPGQGLRLIYYSQIVNDFQKGDIAEGYSVSREKKESFPLTVTSAQKNPTAFYLCASSLTGPGGYGYTFGSGTRLTVV.

The CDR3 DNA reads TGTGCCAGCGTCCGGGGGGCGCAGGGCACTGAAGCTTTCTTT. This sequence encodes CASVRGAQGTEAFF. This chain uses TRBV6-5 with TRBJ1-1; the D gene is possibly TRBD1 (6 bases). The CDR3 consists of 14 residues. V lost 8 bases and J lost 4, with 17 bases in between. Germline assignment: CDR1 MNHEY and CDR2 SVGAGI.

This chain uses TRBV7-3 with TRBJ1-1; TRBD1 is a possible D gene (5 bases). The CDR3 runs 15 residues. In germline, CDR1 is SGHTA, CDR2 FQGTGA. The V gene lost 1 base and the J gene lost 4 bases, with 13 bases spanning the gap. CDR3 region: CASSLRPAGLTEAFF. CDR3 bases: TGTGCCAGCAGCTTAAGACCGGCAGGGCTCACTGAAGCTTTCTTT.

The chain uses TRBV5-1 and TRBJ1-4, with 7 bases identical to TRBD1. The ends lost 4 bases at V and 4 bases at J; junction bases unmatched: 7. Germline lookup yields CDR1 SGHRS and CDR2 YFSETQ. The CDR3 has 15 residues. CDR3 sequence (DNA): TGCGCCAGCAGCCTCCGACAGGGAAGTAATGAAAAACTGTTTTTT. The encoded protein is CASSLRQGSNEKLFF.

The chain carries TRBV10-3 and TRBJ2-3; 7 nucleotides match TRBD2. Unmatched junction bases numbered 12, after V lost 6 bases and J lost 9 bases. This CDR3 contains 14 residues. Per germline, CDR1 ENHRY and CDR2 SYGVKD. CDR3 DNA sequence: TGTGCCATCAGCAGCGGTGCATGGGAGGGGACGCAGTATTTT. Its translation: CAISSGAWEGTQYF.

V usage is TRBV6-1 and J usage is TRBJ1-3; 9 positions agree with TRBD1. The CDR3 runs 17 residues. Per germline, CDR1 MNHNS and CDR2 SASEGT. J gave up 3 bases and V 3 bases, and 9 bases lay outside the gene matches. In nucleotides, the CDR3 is TGTGCCAGCAGTGAGTGGGGACAGGGAAGAGTTGGAAACACCATATATTTT. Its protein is CASSEWGQGRVGNTIYF.

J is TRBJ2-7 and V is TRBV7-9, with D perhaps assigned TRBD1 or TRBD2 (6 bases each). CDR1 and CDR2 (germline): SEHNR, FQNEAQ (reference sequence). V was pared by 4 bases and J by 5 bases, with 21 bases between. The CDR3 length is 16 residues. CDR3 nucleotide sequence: TGTGCCAGCAGCTCGCCCTTCGGGGGCGCATCCGACGAGCAGTACTTC. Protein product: CASSSPFGGASDEQYF.

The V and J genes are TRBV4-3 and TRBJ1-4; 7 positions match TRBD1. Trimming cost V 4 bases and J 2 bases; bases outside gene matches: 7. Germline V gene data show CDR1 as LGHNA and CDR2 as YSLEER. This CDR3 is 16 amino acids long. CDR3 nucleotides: TGCGCCAGCAGCCCCGACAGGGTTTGGACTAATGAAAAACTGTTTTTT. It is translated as CASSPDRVWTNEKLFF.

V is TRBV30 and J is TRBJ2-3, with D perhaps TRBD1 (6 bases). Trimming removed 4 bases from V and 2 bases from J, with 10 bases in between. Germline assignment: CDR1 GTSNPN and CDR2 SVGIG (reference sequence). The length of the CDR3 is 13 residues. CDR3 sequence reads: CAWNRDNTDTQYF. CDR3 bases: TGTGCCTGGAACAGGGATAACACAGATACGCAGTATTTT.